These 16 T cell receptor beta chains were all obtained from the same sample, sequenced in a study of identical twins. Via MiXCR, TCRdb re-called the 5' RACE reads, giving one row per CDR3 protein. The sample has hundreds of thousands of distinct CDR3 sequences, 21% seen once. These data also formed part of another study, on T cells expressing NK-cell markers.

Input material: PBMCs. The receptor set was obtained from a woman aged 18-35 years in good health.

For the CDR3, the DNA is TGCAGTGCTCCCCCGGGGGGGCCCACAGATACGCAGTATTTT. It specifies CSAPPGGPTDTQYF. This chain connects TRBV20-1 to TRBJ2-3; TRBD2 matches at 8 bases. CDR1 is DFQATT, CDR2 SNEGSKA, per germline (reference sequence). This CDR3 is 14 amino acids long. The V segment lost 5 bases and the J segment 2 bases; nucleotides outside the gene matches: 6.

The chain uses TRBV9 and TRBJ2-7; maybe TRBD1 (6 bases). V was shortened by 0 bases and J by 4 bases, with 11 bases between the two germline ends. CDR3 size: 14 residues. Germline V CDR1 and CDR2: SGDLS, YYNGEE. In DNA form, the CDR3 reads TGTGCCAGCAGCGTAGGCATGAGGGGGTACGAGCAGTACTTC. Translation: CASSVGMRGYEQYF.

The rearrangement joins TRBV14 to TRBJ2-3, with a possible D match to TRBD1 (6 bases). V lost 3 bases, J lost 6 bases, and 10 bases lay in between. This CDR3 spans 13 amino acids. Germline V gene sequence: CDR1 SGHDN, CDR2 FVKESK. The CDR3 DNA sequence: TGTGCCAGCAGCCAGTACAGGGTGGATACGCAGTATTTT. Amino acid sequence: CASSQYRVDTQYF.

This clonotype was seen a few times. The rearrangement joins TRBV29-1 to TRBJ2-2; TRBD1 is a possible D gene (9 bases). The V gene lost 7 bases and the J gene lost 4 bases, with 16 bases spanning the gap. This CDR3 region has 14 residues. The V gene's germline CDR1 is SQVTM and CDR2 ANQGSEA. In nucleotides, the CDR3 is TGCAGCGCGGGGGGGACAGGGCTCACCGGGGAGCTGTTTTTT. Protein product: CSAGGTGLTGELFF.

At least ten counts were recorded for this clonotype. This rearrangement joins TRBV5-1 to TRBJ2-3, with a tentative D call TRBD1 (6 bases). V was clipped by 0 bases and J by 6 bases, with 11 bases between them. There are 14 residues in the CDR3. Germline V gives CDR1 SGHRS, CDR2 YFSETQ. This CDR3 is CASSLAGVSDTQYF. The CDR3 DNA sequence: TGCGCCAGCAGCTTGGCAGGGGTATCGGATACGCAGTATTTT.

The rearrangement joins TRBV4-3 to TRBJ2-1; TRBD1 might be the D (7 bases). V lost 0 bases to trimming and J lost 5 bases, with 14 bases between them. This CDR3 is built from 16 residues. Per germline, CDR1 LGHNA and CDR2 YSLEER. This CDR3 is CASSQDGGDSDNEQFF. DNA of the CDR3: TGCGCCAGCAGCCAAGATGGAGGGGACAGTGACAATGAGCAGTTCTTC.

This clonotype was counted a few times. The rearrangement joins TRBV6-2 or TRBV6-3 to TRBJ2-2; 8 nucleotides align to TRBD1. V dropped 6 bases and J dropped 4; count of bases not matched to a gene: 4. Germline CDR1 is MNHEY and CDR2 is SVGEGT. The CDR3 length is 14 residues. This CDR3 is CASSRGRGTGELFF. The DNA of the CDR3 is TGTGCCAGCAGCAGGGGGCGAGGCACCGGGGAGCTGTTTTTT.

The CDR3 here is CSARDLRGSRDNEQFF. In DNA, the CDR3 is TGCAGTGCTAGGGATCTTCGGGGGAGTAGAGACAATGAGCAGTTCTTC. The V call is TRBV20-1, the J call TRBJ2-1, with D perhaps matching TRBD2 (6 bases). V lost 3 bases and J lost 5, with 20 bases in between. Germline values: CDR1 DFQATT, CDR2 SNEGSKA (reference sequence). This CDR3 spans 16 amino acids.

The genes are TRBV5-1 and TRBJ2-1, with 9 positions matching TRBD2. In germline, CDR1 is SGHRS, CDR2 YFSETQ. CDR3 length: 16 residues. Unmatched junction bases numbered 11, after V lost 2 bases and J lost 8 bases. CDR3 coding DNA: TGCGCCAGCAGCTTACTTGGGCGGGAGGGCCGCGATGAGCAGTTCTTC. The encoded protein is CASSLLGREGRDEQFF.

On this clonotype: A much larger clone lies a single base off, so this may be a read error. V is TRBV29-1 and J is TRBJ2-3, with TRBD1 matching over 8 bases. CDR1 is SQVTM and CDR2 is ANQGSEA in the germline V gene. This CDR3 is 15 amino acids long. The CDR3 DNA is TGCTGCGTTGTTCTGCCGGGACAGGCCACAGATACGCAGTATTTT. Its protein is CCVVLPGQATDTQYF.

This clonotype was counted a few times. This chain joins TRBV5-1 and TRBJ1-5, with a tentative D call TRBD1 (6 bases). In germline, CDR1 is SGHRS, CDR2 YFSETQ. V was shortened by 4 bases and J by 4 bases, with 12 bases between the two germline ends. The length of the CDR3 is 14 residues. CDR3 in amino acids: CASSPGHENQPQHF. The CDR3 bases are TGCGCCAGCAGCCCGGGACACGAAAATCAGCCCCAGCATTTT. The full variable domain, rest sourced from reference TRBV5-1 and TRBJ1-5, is KAGVTQTPRYLIKTRGQQVTLSCSPISGHRSVSWYQQTPGQGLQFLFEYFSETQRNKGNFPGRFSGRQFSNSRSEMNVSTLELGDSALYLCASSPGHENQPQHFGDGTRLSIL.

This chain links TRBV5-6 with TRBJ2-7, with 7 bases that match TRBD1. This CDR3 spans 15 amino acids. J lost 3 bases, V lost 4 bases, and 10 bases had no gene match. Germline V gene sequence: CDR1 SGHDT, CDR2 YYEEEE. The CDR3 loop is CASSQPGTDLYEQYF. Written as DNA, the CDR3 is TGTGCCAGCAGCCAACCCGGGACAGACCTCTACGAGCAGTACTTC.

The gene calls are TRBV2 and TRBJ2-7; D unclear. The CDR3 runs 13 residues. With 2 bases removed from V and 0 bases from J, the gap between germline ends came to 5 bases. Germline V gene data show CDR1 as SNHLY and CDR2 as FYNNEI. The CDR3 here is CASSERVSYEQYF. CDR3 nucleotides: TGTGCCAGCAGTGAACGGGTCTCCTACGAGCAGTACTTC.

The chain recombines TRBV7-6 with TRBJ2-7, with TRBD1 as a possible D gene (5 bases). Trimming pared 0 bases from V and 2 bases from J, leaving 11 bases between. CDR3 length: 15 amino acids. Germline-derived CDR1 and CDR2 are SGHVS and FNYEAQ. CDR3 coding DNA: TGTGCCAGCAGCTTAGCGCAGGGCACAGCCTACGAGCAGTACTTC. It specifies CASSLAQGTAYEQYF.

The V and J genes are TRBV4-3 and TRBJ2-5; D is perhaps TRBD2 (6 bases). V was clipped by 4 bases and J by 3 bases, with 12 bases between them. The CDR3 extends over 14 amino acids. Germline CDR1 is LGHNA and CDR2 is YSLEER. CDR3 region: CASSRRLVEETQYF. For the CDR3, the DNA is TGCGCCAGCAGCCGCCGACTAGTTGAAGAGACCCAGTACTTC.

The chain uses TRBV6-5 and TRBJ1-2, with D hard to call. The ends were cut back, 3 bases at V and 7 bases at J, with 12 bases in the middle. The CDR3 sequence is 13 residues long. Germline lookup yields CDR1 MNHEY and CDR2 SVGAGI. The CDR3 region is CASSYLNVGGYTF. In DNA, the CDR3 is TGTGCCAGCAGTTATCTGAATGTCGGTGGCTACACCTTC.